This T cell receptor beta chain was sequenced for a study of naive and memory T cell subsets. Note on this clonotype: The target antigen is unknown.

Two oligonucleotides, mixed equimolar, formed the beta constant-region primer covering TRBC1 and TRBC2. Four rounds of PCR amplified the ligated cDNA using nested alpha and beta constant-region primers plus SP2. TCRdb analysed the UMI-ligation and nested PCR reads with MiXCR anew, one entry per CDR3 protein. The table has approximately 100,000 distinct CDR3 sequences, approximately 15% seen once. The V and J ends lost 0 bases and 2 bases respectively, with 6 bases between them. This CDR3 is built from 14 residues. CDR1 and CDR2 from the germline V gene are SGHNT and YYREEE (reference sequence). Cells stained for CD3, CD4, CD8, CD45RA and CD27 were sorted into four subsets. Study-level results: From naive to CM, EM and EMRA, diversity decreased and Gini increased. Expression changes during T cell differentiation may affect RNA-based TCR counts. Naive repertoires, especially CD8, held a few larger clonotypes, possibly memory cells re-expressing CD45RA.

The sequence was collected from a human donor in good health. This chain links TRBV5-4 with TRBJ1-3; unclear D gene. Sequenced input: naive CD8+ T cells from blood. The CDR3, as DNA: TGTGCCAGCAGCTTGGGGATCCCTGGAAACACCATATATTTT. This codes for CASSLGIPGNTIYF.